This entry features one T cell receptor beta chain sequence. These data are taken from a study of spatial heterogeneity in lung cancer. TCRdb reprocessed the 5' RACE reads via MiXCR and lists one record per CDR3 protein. Of around 110,000 distinct CDR3 sequences listed, 9% to 15% were seen once; the top ten hold approximately 15%. Time point given: blood at routine non-recurrence follow-up after resection. TCRs were sequenced from unsorted whole RNA of tumor, nontumor lung or PBMC. J lost 3 bases, V lost 6 bases, and 9 bases had no gene match. CDR3 length equals 16 residues. Germline loops: CDR1 MDHEN, CDR2 SYDVKM.

Specimen: PBMCs, collected at follow-up. The V call is TRBV28, the J call TRBJ2-5; TRBD1 matches 11 bases. The origin of this receptor is a male donor with early-stage non-small cell lung cancer. This CDR3 reads CASSRRTGGAEETQYF. CDR3 coding DNA: TGTGCCAGCAGCCGACGGACAGGGGGCGCGGAAGAGACCCAGTACTTC.